The T cell receptor (beta chain) under discussion was sequenced for a study of CD8+CD57+ T cells in acquired aplastic anemia. On this clonotype itself: What it binds is not known.

The CDR3 totals 16 residues. CDR1 SGHRS and CDR2 YFSETQ come from the germline V gene. V gave up 2 bases and J gave up 9 bases, with 18 bases separating them. Genomic DNA, serving as template, underwent TCR beta VDJ and CDR3 profiling. TCRdb recomputed calls from the reads with MiXCR, one row per CDR3 protein. The data hold 250,000 to 300,000 distinct CDR3 sequences, with 45% to 65% observed a single time. Overall study findings and caveats: In common between the patients and the controls were twenty-nine CD8+ CDR3 sequences. Between patients and controls, CD8+ Simpson's diversity did not vary significantly.

By flow cytometry, patients selected for sequencing had shown an expansion of CD8+CD57+ cells. The chain combines TRBV5-1 with TRBJ1-6; maybe TRBD1 (5 bases). What was sequenced was sorted CD4+, CD8+, or CD8+CD57+ T cells (not recorded which) from PBMCs. This sequence originates from a human donor with aplastic anemia. CDR3 sequence: CASSLRGKGEGSPLHF. The CDR3, as DNA: TGCGCCAGCAGCTTACGGGGGAAAGGGGAAGGTTCACCCCTCCACTTT.